What follows are 30 T cell receptor beta chains derived from one specimen sequenced in a study of CD8+CD57+ T cells in acquired aplastic anemia. Profiling of TCR beta VDJ combinations and CDR3 sequences used genomic DNA as template. TCRdb itself ran the reads through MiXCR, one entry per CDR3 protein. The repertoire includes roughly 200,000 distinct CDR3 sequences, over 60% of them detected once, and approximately 30% sits in the top ten. The sample comprised sorted CD4+, CD8+, or CD8+CD57+ T cells (not recorded which) from PBMCs. These receptors all come from a human donor in good health.

This clonotype was seen ten or more times. The chain links TRBV6-1 to TRBJ1-4, with D perhaps matching TRBD1 (5 bases). Germline loops: CDR1 MNHNS, CDR2 SASEGT. The V and J ends lost 2 bases and 7 bases respectively, with 11 bases between them. This CDR3 has 14 residues. CDR3 DNA sequence: TGTGCCAGCAGTGAAATGGGGGGAGGTGAAAAACTGTTTTTT. It specifies CASSEMGGGEKLFF.

Only a few counts were recorded for this clonotype. The chain combines TRBV2 with TRBJ2-3; TRBD2 matches 11 bases. Germline V lookup: CDR1 SNHLY, CDR2 FYNNEI. This CDR3 region has 15 residues. V shed 6 bases and J 2 bases; nucleotides not matched to a gene: 4. The CDR3 nucleotides are TGTGCCAGCAGCGGACTAGCGGGTTACACAGATACGCAGTATTTT. This gives the protein CASSGLAGYTDTQYF. Supplemented by reference TRBV2 and TRBJ2-3, the full variable domain reads EPEVTQTPSHQVTQMGQEVILRCVPISNHLYFYWYRQILGQKVEFLVSFYNNEISEKSEIFDDQFSVERPDGSNFTLKIRSTKLEDSAMYFCASSGLAGYTDTQYFGPGTRLTVL.

To note about this clonotype: The junction departs from germline at one end; a sequencing error may be responsible. V usage is TRBV10-2 and J usage is TRBJ2-7; D uncertain. Germline V gene lookup returns CDR1 WSHSY and CDR2 SAAADI. There are 14 residues in the CDR3. CDR3 bases: TGTGCCAGCAGTTTGATTGAGATTTCCTACGAGCAGTACTTC. This gives the protein CASSLIEISYEQYF.

This clonotype was picked up a small number of times. This chain joins TRBV25-1 and TRBJ2-7; D is perhaps TRBD1 or TRBD2 (7 bases each). This CDR3 comprises 14 residues. Per the germline V gene, CDR1 is MGHDK and CDR2 is SYGVNS. Trimming took 6 bases from V and 0 from J, leaving 12 bases between them. The CDR3 sequence: CASRGGTDSYEQYF. Here the CDR3 DNA reads TGTGCCAGCAGGGGGGGGACAGACTCCTACGAGCAGTACTTC.

The V gene is TRBV20-1, the J gene TRBJ1-5; 9 bases map to TRBD1. Unmatched junction bases numbered 6, after V lost 4 bases and J lost 5 bases. The CDR3 runs 14 residues. The germline gives CDR1 DFQATT, CDR2 SNEGSKA (reference sequence). CDR3 sequence: CSAMGQGRDQPQHF. CDR3 coding DNA: TGCAGTGCTATGGGACAGGGAAGGGATCAGCCCCAGCATTTT.

The CDR3 spells CASSQTGEQFF. The CDR3 nucleotides read TGTGCCAGCTCGCAGACCGGTGAGCAGTTCTTC. The V call is TRBV25-1, the J call TRBJ2-1; the D is unclear. Between the trimmed V and J ends, which lost 8 bases and 9 bases, there was a span of 11 bases. This CDR3 is 11 amino acids long. Germline-derived CDR1 and CDR2 are MGHDK and SYGVNS.

V and J are TRBV24-1 and TRBJ2-6, with D possibly TRBD1 on 5 matching bases. V gave up 4 bases and J gave up 1 base, with 10 bases separating them. CDR3 size: 16 residues. Germline V gives CDR1 KGHDR, CDR2 SFDVKD. DNA of the CDR3: TGTGCCACCAGTGACCCCGCAGGGTCTGGGGCCAACGTCCTGACTTTC. It codes for CATSDPAGSGANVLTF.

This clonotype was counted between two and nine times. CDR3 protein: CASRTGRGTEAFF. In DNA, the CDR3 is TGTGCTAGTAGGACAGGGCGAGGCACTGAAGCTTTCTTT. The chain has TRBV12-3 or TRBV12-4 and TRBJ1-1; 8 positions match TRBD1. This CDR3 spans 13 amino acids.

The gene calls are TRBV7-2 and TRBJ2-3; tentatively, D is TRBD1 (6 bases). The germline V and J ends were trimmed by 5 bases and 4 bases, with 19 bases remaining between them. Germline V gene lookup returns CDR1 SGHTA and CDR2 FQGNSA. The CDR3 consists of 16 residues. CDR3 residues: CASSRARQGSADTQYF. The CDR3 DNA is TGTGCCAGCAGCCGCGCCCGGCAGGGGAGCGCAGATACGCAGTATTTT.

This clonotype was picked up a small number of times. The rearrangement joins TRBV5-1 to TRBJ1-2; TRBD1 matches 12 bases. The CDR3 totals 17 residues. Germline V lookup: CDR1 SGHRS, CDR2 YFSETQ. The V and J ends lost 5 bases and 6 bases, in that order; junction bases with no gene match: 14. The CDR3: CASSPGTGGEGVDGYTF. CDR3 bases: TGCGCCAGCAGTCCCGGGACAGGGGGCGAGGGGGTTGATGGCTACACCTTC.

This clonotype appeared many times. The gene calls are TRBV5-5 and TRBJ2-1; tentatively, D is TRBD1 or TRBD2 (5 bases each). This CDR3 spans 19 amino acids. Germline assignment: CDR1 SGHKS and CDR2 YYEKEE (reference sequence). V shed 0 bases and J shed 0 bases, with 19 bases lying between them. CDR3 sequence (DNA): TGTGCCAGCAGCTTGGAAGGGACCTATGCCTACCACTCCTACAATGAGCAGTTCTTC. This encodes CASSLEGTYAYHSYNEQFF.

About this clonotype: One end of the junction varies from germline; a read error may be responsible. The chain links TRBV7-8 to TRBJ2-7, with D perhaps TRBD1 (6 bases). Germline V gene sequence: CDR1 SGHVS, CDR2 FQNEAQ. This CDR3 has 15 residues. Here the CDR3 reads CASSFYQGPSYEQDF. The CDR3 DNA sequence: TGTGCCAGCAGCTTCTATCAGGGGCCTTCCTACGAGCAGGACTTC.

The V call is TRBV27, the J call TRBJ2-3; D may be TRBD1 (5 bases). Looked up from germline, CDR1 is MNHEY and CDR2 is SMNVEV (reference sequence). V was clipped by 6 bases and J by 0 bases, with 13 bases between them. The CDR3 is 15 amino acids. The CDR3 spells CASSPHGQSTDTQYF. DNA of the CDR3: TGTGCCAGCAGCCCTCACGGACAAAGCACAGATACGCAGTATTTT.

This chain links TRBV7-9 with TRBJ1-5; a possible D gene is TRBD1 (6 bases). V lost 5 bases and J 14 bases, leaving 13 bases between the germline ends. From germline, CDR1 is SEHNR and CDR2 FQNEAQ (reference sequence). The CDR3 runs to 11 residues. The CDR3, as DNA: TGTGCCAGCAGCACAGGGCTGAACGAGCATTTT. The encoded protein is CASSTGLNEHF.

As to this clonotype: Because the CDR3 is missing its conserved closing phenylalanine or tryptophan, this is likely a read error. The genes are TRBV7-2 and TRBJ1-2; D remains unclear. Trimming took off 1 base at V and 6 bases at J, with 15 bases between the two ends. The CDR3 extends over 15 amino acids. Germline-derived CDR1 and CDR2 are SGHTA and FQGNSA. In DNA, the CDR3 is TGTGCCAGCAGCTTAGTTACCAGGTCGGTTGATGGCTACACCCTC. Translation: CASSLVTRSVDGYTL.

This clonotype was observed many times. The rearrangement links TRBV20-1 to TRBJ2-2, with 7 bases fitting TRBD2. The junction had 7 bases not matched to a gene; V was cut back by 0 bases and J by 6 bases. Germline CDR1 reads DFQATT; CDR2 reads SNEGSKA (reference sequence). The CDR3 loop spans 15 amino acids. The CDR3 spells CSARDPASGAGELFF. The DNA of the CDR3 is TGCAGTGCTAGAGATCCGGCTAGCGGAGCCGGGGAGCTGTTTTTT.

This clonotype was seen more than once but under ten times. The chain employs TRBV7-2 and TRBJ2-7, with 9 nucleotides matching TRBD2. There are 15 residues in the CDR3. V gave up 3 bases and J gave up 4 bases; unmatched junction bases: 7. Germline V CDR1 and CDR2: SGHTA, FQGNSA. This CDR3 reads CASSFVAGEAYEQYF. The CDR3 DNA reads as TGTGCCAGCAGCTTTGTAGCGGGAGAGGCTTACGAGCAGTACTTC.

This clonotype showed up just once. The gene calls are TRBV7-3 and TRBJ2-5; D gene ambiguous. The germline V gene has CDR1 SGHTA and CDR2 FQGTGA. Trimming took off 2 bases at V and 5 bases at J, with 9 bases between the two ends. The CDR3 covers 13 residues. The chain's CDR3 is CASSLLGGETQYF. DNA of the CDR3: TGTGCCAGCAGCTTACTGGGTGGGGAGACCCAGTACTTC. Drawing the rest from reference TRBV7-3 and TRBJ2-5, the complete variable domain is GAGVSQTPSNKVTEKGKYVELRCDPISGHTALYWYRQSLGQGPEFLIYFQGTGAADDSGLPNDRFFAVRPEGSVSTLKIQRTERGDSAVYLCASSLLGGETQYFGPGTRLLVL.

The J gene is TRBJ1-1, the V gene TRBV7-9, with TRBD1 matching over 7 bases. The CDR3 runs 13 residues. The germline gives CDR1 SEHNR, CDR2 FQNEAQ (reference sequence). V lost 8 bases to trimming and J lost 0 bases; unmatched junction nucleotides: 3. This CDR3 is CASYRGMNTEAFF. In DNA, the CDR3 is TGTGCCAGCTACAGGGGTATGAACACTGAAGCTTTCTTT.

This clonotype occurred many times. The CDR3 DNA is TGTGCCAGTATTGGGACTAGCGGGGACACCGGGGAGCTGTTTTTT. This encodes CASIGTSGDTGELFF. The V and J genes are TRBV19 and TRBJ2-2; 13 bases line up with TRBD2. The CDR3 spans 15 residues. V lost 7 bases to trimming and J lost 3 bases; unmatched junction nucleotides: 2. Germline V lookup: CDR1 LNHDA, CDR2 SQIVND (reference sequence).

The V and J genes are TRBV20-1 and TRBJ1-1; possibly TRBD1 for D (6 bases). This CDR3 has 13 residues. The germline V and J ends were trimmed by 6 bases and 0 bases, with 11 bases remaining between them. The germline V gene has CDR1 DFQATT and CDR2 SNEGSKA (reference sequence). The CDR3 region has the DNA TGCAGTGCCGACAGACAGGTGAACACTGAAGCTTTCTTT. Translation gives CSADRQVNTEAFF.

V gene TRBV20-1 combines with J gene TRBJ1-2; 9 bases agree with TRBD1. The CDR3 loop spans 13 amino acids. The junction had 4 bases not matched to a gene; V was cut back by 0 bases and J by 8 bases. Germline V gene lookup returns CDR1 DFQATT and CDR2 SNEGSKA (reference sequence). The CDR3 sequence: CSARDRTGVGYTF. CDR3 DNA: TGCAGTGCTAGAGACCGGACAGGGGTCGGCTACACCTTC.

Concerning this clonotype itself: A junction end diverges from the germline sequence, so it may reflect a read error. V and J are TRBV10-3 and TRBJ1-6; D may be TRBD1 (6 bases). Germline values: CDR1 ENHRY, CDR2 SYGVKD. This CDR3 has 14 amino acids. The CDR3 sequence: CASSTGWKDSPLHF. In nucleotides, the CDR3 is TGTGCCAGCAGTACAGGGTGGAAGGATTCACCCCTCCACTTT.

This chain connects TRBV5-5 to TRBJ2-7; 12 bases are a match to TRBD2. The CDR3 sequence is 14 residues long. CDR1 and CDR2 from the germline V gene are SGHKS and YYEKEE (reference sequence). Losses at the gene ends were 3 bases for V and 3 bases for J; bases not matched to a gene: 1. The CDR3: CASSWTSGDYEQYF. For the CDR3, the DNA is TGTGCCAGCAGCTGGACTAGCGGGGACTACGAGCAGTACTTC.

This clonotype was seen repeatedly, ten times or more. The chain combines TRBV19 with TRBJ1-3; no reliable D call. CDR3 size: 15 residues. The V and J ends lost 3 bases and 0 bases respectively, with 9 bases between them. The germline V gene has CDR1 LNHDA and CDR2 SQIVND (reference sequence). The CDR3, as DNA: TGTGCCAGTAGTATCTCCGACTTCTCTGGAAACACCATATATTTT. Translating it yields CASSISDFSGNTIYF.

J is TRBJ2-7 and V is TRBV5-1, with D unresolved. Germline CDR1 is SGHRS and CDR2 is YFSETQ. The CDR3 is 13 residues long. With 5 bases removed from V and 2 bases from J, the gap between germline ends came to 11 bases. The CDR3 here is CASSVGIAYEQYF. CDR3 sequence (DNA): TGCGCCAGCAGTGTAGGGATAGCCTACGAGCAGTACTTC. The full variable domain, its missing parts supplied by reference TRBV5-1 and TRBJ2-7, is KAGVTQTPRYLIKTRGQQVTLSCSPISGHRSVSWYQQTPGQGLQFLFEYFSETQRNKGNFPGRFSGRQFSNSRSEMNVSTLELGDSALYLCASSVGIAYEQYFGPGTRLTVT.

This clonotype was seen only once. V usage is TRBV20-1 and J usage is TRBJ2-3; TRBD2 matches at 14 bases. CDR3 size: 18 residues. V lost 4 bases and J lost 2; bases outside the gene matches: 11. CDR1 is DFQATT, CDR2 SNEGSKA, per germline (reference sequence). CDR3 DNA: TGCAGTGCTACCAGCGGGACTAGCGGGAGCTCCTACACAGATACGCAGTATTTT. As protein: CSATSGTSGSSYTDTQYF.

This sequence joins TRBV24-1 and TRBJ2-7; D ambiguous. The end of the DNA fits TRBJ2-5 better, so the J call may be wrong. The CDR3 runs to 13 residues. Germline V gene sequence: CDR1 KGHDR, CDR2 SFDVKD. The CDR3 region has the DNA TGTGCCACCAGTAGTGGGTACCAAGAGACCCAGTACTTC. Translating it yields CATSSGYQETQYF.

This clonotype occurred a few times. The V call is TRBV27, the J call TRBJ2-1, with TRBD2 identical over 14 bases. Unmatched junction bases numbered 5, after V lost 5 bases and J lost 8 bases. CDR1 is MNHEY and CDR2 is SMNVEV in the germline V gene (reference sequence). The CDR3 contains 15 residues. This chain's CDR3 is CASSPGLAGDHEQFF. Here the CDR3 DNA reads TGTGCCAGCAGTCCGGGACTAGCGGGAGATCATGAGCAGTTCTTC.

This clonotype was found many times. V is TRBV9 and J is TRBJ2-5; D assignment may be TRBD1 or TRBD2 (6 bases each). In germline, CDR1 is SGDLS, CDR2 YYNGEE. V dropped 0 bases and J dropped 4 bases, with 13 bases sitting between them. The CDR3 is made up of 15 amino acids. The DNA of the CDR3 is TGTGCCAGCAGCGTAGCGGGAGAAGGGGGAGAGACCCAGTACTTC. Translating it yields CASSVAGEGGETQYF.